One and the same sample provided the 18 T cell receptor beta chains below, sequenced in a study of shared clonotypes between healthy human individuals. TCRdb keeps only in-frame clones here, not all; method: immunoSEQ multiplex PCR. The sample lists approximately 980,000 clones, 70% to 85% occurring once. The specimen was memory CD4+ T cells sorted from blood. The subset was: CD45RA-negative fraction. The receptor set was obtained from a man aged 18 to 30 in good health.

The CDR3 loop is CASTRDPGAGTEAFF. CDR3 bases: TGTGCCAGCACCCGAGACCCTGGGGCGGGCACTGAAGCTTTCTTT. The chain carries TRBV6-1 and TRBJ1-1; D possibly corresponds to TRBD1 (5 bases). Trimming left V 7 bases short and J 4 bases short, with 19 bases between. Germline V gene data show CDR1 as MNHNS and CDR2 as SASEGT. This CDR3 comprises 15 residues.

The CDR3 reads CSVDDGQLNTGELFF. CDR3 DNA sequence: TGCAGCGTTGACGACGGGCAGTTGAACACCGGGGAGCTGTTTTTT. The rearrangement links TRBV29-1 to TRBJ2-2; D is unresolved. The V end lost 3 bases, the J end lost 1 base, and 12 bases lay between the germline ends. This CDR3 has 15 amino acids. Germline assignment: CDR1 SQVTM and CDR2 ANQGSEA.

This chain links TRBV7-2 with TRBJ2-3; no reliable D call. The CDR3 runs 15 residues. Germline CDR1 and CDR2: SGHTA and FQGNSA. Trimming removed 5 bases at V and 1 base at J, with 13 bases between. Here the CDR3 reads CASSPGLYRTDTQYF. DNA for the CDR3: TGTGCCAGCAGCCCCGGTCTCTATCGCACAGATACGCAGTATTTT. Together with reference TRBV7-2 and TRBJ2-3, the CDR3 gives the full variable domain: GAGVSQSPSNKVTEKGKDVELRCDPISGHTALYWYRQSLGQGLEFLIYFQGNSAPDKSGLPSDRFSAERTGGSVSTLTIQRTQQEDSAVYLCASSPGLYRTDTQYFGPGTRLTVL.

The rearrangement uses TRBV7-8 and TRBJ2-7; D ambiguous. V was trimmed by 5 bases and J by 0 bases, leaving 8 bases between them. Germline CDR1 reads SGHVS; CDR2 reads FQNEAQ. This CDR3 has 13 amino acids. CDR3 coding DNA: TGTGCCAGCAGCGGACGGAGCTCCTACGAGCAGTACTTC. Its protein is CASSGRSSYEQYF.

This chain uses TRBV7-2 with TRBJ2-1; D is possibly TRBD2 (6 bases). V gave up 4 bases and J gave up 1 base, with 11 bases separating them. The CDR3 is made up of 15 amino acids. Germline CDR1 and CDR2: SGHTA and FQGNSA. Here the CDR3 reads CASSSDGTSYNEQFF. The CDR3 nucleotides read TGTGCCAGCAGCTCCGACGGGACTTCCTACAATGAGCAGTTCTTC.

The chain links TRBV7-3 to TRBJ2-5; D unresolved. V was clipped by 2 bases and J by 2 bases, with 12 bases between them. The CDR3 totals 15 residues. Germline assignment: CDR1 SGHTA and CDR2 FQGTGA. The CDR3 DNA follows: TGTGCCAGCAGCTTAGGCAGGATCCATCAAGAGACCCAGTACTTC. Encoded protein: CASSLGRIHQETQYF.

V and J are TRBV7-2 and TRBJ1-6; D is uncertain. The CDR3 is 12 residues long. The V and J ends lost 5 bases and 7 bases respectively, with 6 bases between them. Germline-derived CDR1 and CDR2 are SGHTA and FQGNSA. The CDR3 sequence: CASSSSNSPLHF. As DNA, the CDR3 is TGTGCCAGCAGCAGTTCCAATTCACCCCTCCACTTT.

The genes are TRBV5-1 and TRBJ1-3; 9 bases fit TRBD1. Trimming at V came to 3 bases and at J to 0 bases, leaving 4 bases not matched to a gene. The CDR3 consists of 16 residues. Per the germline V gene, CDR1 is SGHRS and CDR2 is YFSETQ. CDR3 nucleotide sequence: TGCGCCAGCAGCTCAGGACAGGGGACCTCTGGAAACACCATATATTTT. Translating gives CASSSGQGTSGNTIYF.

On this clone itself: Sequence at one end of the junction differs from germline and may be a read error. In the same sample, other DNA sequences code for this CDR3. The V call is TRBV7-2, the J call TRBJ2-1, with TRBD2 as a possible D gene (5 bases). The CDR3 is made up of 12 amino acids. Per germline, CDR1 SGHTA and CDR2 FQGNSA. The CDR3 coding sequence is TGTGCCAGCAGCCTCGACTACTATGAGCAGTTCTTC. It encodes CASSLDYYEQFF.

The chain combines TRBV10-1 with TRBJ1-1; no clear D. The germline CDR1 and CDR2 sequences are WNHNN and SYGVQD (reference sequence). The CDR3 length is 13 residues. V was clipped by 1 base and J by 0 bases, with 3 bases between them. The CDR3 DNA reads as TGCGCCAGCAGTGAGTTGGTGAACACTGAAGCTTTCTTT. Its translation: CASSELVNTEAFF.

CDR3 bases: TGTGCCAGCAGCTTATATGCGTCTGGGGGCTACACCTTC. Its translation is CASSLYASGGYTF. V and J are TRBV7-2 and TRBJ1-2; D uncertain. Trimming took off 2 bases at V and 8 bases at J, with 12 bases between the two ends. Per germline, CDR1 SGHTA and CDR2 FQGNSA. This CDR3 comprises 13 residues.

This chain uses TRBV2 with TRBJ2-2; 8 positions agree with TRBD1. There are 12 residues in the CDR3. V dropped 6 bases and J dropped 15; count of bases not matched to a gene: 9. Germline assignment: CDR1 SNHLY and CDR2 FYNNEI. The CDR3 spells CASSFGQGGMFF. The CDR3, as DNA: TGTGCCAGCAGCTTCGGACAGGGCGGGATGTTTTTT.

The V gene is TRBV6-5, the J gene TRBJ1-2, with D possibly TRBD1 on 6 matching bases. V was pared by 5 bases and J by 7 bases, with 14 bases between. The length of the CDR3 is 13 residues. Germline CDR1 MNHEY, CDR2 SVGAGI. CDR3 coding DNA: TGTGCCAGCAGTCGGACAGATGTGAGTGGCTACACCTTC. Translation gives CASSRTDVSGYTF.

The chain combines TRBV6-5 with TRBJ2-7, with 7 bases identical to TRBD1. The CDR3 runs to 15 residues. CDR1 and CDR2 from the germline V gene are MNHEY and SVGAGI. Trimming at V came to 4 bases and at J to 0 bases, leaving 6 bases not matched to a gene. The CDR3 nucleotides are TGTGCCAGCAGTTCCGCCGGGACAGCCTCCTACGAGCAGTACTTC. Amino acid sequence: CASSSAGTASYEQYF.

The V and J genes are TRBV6-5 and TRBJ1-1, with D unclear. The CDR3 is 11 residues long. The V gene lost 6 bases and the J gene lost 5 bases, with 7 bases spanning the gap. Germline V CDR1 and CDR2: MNHEY, SVGAGI. CDR3 in amino acids: CASRRKTEAFF. In nucleotides, the CDR3 is TGTGCCAGCAGACGGAAAACTGAAGCTTTCTTT.

The DNA of the CDR3 is TGCGCCAGCAGCCAAGAGGGGGGACAGGGTAACCAGCCCCAGCATTTT. It codes for CASSQEGGQGNQPQHF. The rearrangement joins TRBV4-1 to TRBJ1-5, with 9 bases aligning to TRBD1. The CDR3 extends over 16 amino acids. Germline lookup yields CDR1 MGHRA and CDR2 YSYEKL. Germline trimming cut 0 bases from V and 7 bases from J; bases unmatched to any gene: 7.

This clone was seen only once. The V and J genes are TRBV4-1 and TRBJ1-1, with D unclear. V lost 4 bases and J lost 3, with 21 bases in between. This CDR3 is 17 amino acids long. CDR1 is MGHRA and CDR2 is YSYEKL in the germline V gene. CDR3 region: CASSPHDMGDRDTEAFF. The CDR3 nucleotides are TGCGCCAGCAGCCCTCATGACATGGGCGATCGGGACACTGAAGCTTTCTTT.

This clone has at least ten counts. This sequence joins TRBV18 and TRBJ2-1, with D tentatively TRBD1 or TRBD2 (5 bases each). Between the trimmed V and J ends, which lost 6 bases and 10 bases, there was a span of 16 bases. This CDR3 is 13 amino acids long. Germline CDR1 reads KGHSH; CDR2 reads LQKENI. CDR3 region: CASSPGRQWEQFF. In DNA form, the CDR3 reads TGTGCCAGCTCCCCGGGGCGTCAATGGGAGCAGTTCTTC.